The rows below give T cell receptor beta chains drawn from one sample of a study of shared clonotypes between healthy human individuals. The assay was immunoSEQ multiplex PCR, and TCRdb's table has in-frame clones only and misses some. The top ten clones hold around 0.45% of a sample with over 1.5 million clones, 95% to 99% of them seen once. Sequenced material: naive CD4+ T cells sorted from blood. These receptors all come from a young man in good health. CDR3s include the opening cysteine and the closing phenylalanine or tryptophan. A D gene is named only where the DNA matches it firmly. The size of a clone is reported for some rows only, either as once, few or many, or as a class for expanded clones.

TRBJ2-7 NA TRBV7-2 NA TGTGCCAGCAGCCCAGGGAGCTACGAGCAGTACTTC CASSPGSYEQYF
TRBJ1-4 TRBD1 TRBV29-1 NA TGCAGCGTTGTCCGACAGGGAGGGAAACTGTTTTTT CSVVRQGGKLFF
TRBJ2-5 TRBD1 TRBV18 NA TGTGCCAGCTCACCACTTATCACAGGGGGTTATGAGACCCAGTACTTC CASSPLITGGYETQYF
TRBJ1-2 TRBD1 TRBV28 NA TGTGCCAGCAGTGGGGACAGTACTAACTATGGCTACACCTTC CASSGDSTNYGYTF
TRBJ2-1 TRBD2 TRBV10-1 NA TGCGCCAGCAGTGGTCTAGGGGCGGGAGGGCCCTCCAACTCCTACAATGAGCAGTTCTTC CASSGLGAGGPSNSYNEQFF
TRBJ1-3 NA TRBV28 NA TGTGCCAGCAGTGGACACTTGGCAGGGCTCTCTGGAAACACCATATATTTT CASSGHLAGLSGNTIYF
TRBJ2-1 TRBD2 TRBV19 NA TGTGCCAGTACCGACCCTCCAGCGGGAAGGGGCAATGAGCAGTTCTTC CASTDPPAGRGNEQFF
TRBJ2-1 TRBD2 TRBV6-1 few TGTGCCAGCAGCAGACTAGCGGGAGGGTCCAATGAGCAGTTCTTC CASSRLAGGSNEQFF
TRBJ2-7 TRBD2 TRBV18 once TGTGCCAGCTCACCCTGGACTAGCGGGGACATCTACGAGCAGTACTTC CASSPWTSGDIYEQYF
TRBJ1-4 NA TRBV5-4 NA TGTGCCAGCAGAACACCAGGGAGGACTAATGAAAAACTGTTTTTT CASRTPGRTNEKLFF
TRBJ2-1 TRBD1 TRBV6-4 NA TGTGCCAGAAAGGGACAGAAGGAGGATGAGCAGTTCTTC CARKGQKEDEQFF
TRBJ2-7 NA TRBV29-1 NA TGCAGCGCCTCGGGCGGGGGCAGGCAATACGAGCAGTACTTC CSASGGGRQYEQYF
TRBJ2-1 TRBD2 TRBV11-2 NA TGTGCCAGCAGCTACAGGACTAGCGGGAGCAATGAGCAGTTCTTC CASSYRTSGSNEQFF
TRBJ2-5 TRBD2 TRBV5-1 NA TGCGCCAGCAGCAATGGAGCGGGAGGGGGAGAGACCCAGTACTTC CASSNGAGGGETQYF
TRBJ2-7 TRBD1 TRBV28 NA TGTGCCAGCAGGACAGGGGGCGCTTTAAACGAGCAGTACTTC CASRTGGALNEQYF
TRBJ2-3 NA TRBV5-4 NA TGTGCCAGCAGCCTCGCCCTCGGGTTTGGGACAGATACGCAGTATTTT CASSLALGFGTDTQYF
TRBJ2-7 TRBD1 TRBV5-1 NA TGCGCCAGCAGCTTAACCGGGACAGTCTACGAGCAGTACTTC CASSLTGTVYEQYF
TRBJ1-4 NA TRBV30 NA TGTGCCTGTTCCCTCGGGGCGATTAATGAAAAACTGTTTTTT CACSLGAINEKLFF
TRBJ1-1 NA TRBV7-9 NA TGTGCCAGCAGCTTAGACATGGGGGGAGGCACTGAAGCTTTCTTT CASSLDMGGGTEAFF
TRBJ1-3 NA TRBV5-5 once TGTGCCAGCAGCCCGGAACCAAACACCATATATTTT CASSPEPNTIYF
TRBJ2-1 NA TRBV7-3 NA TGTGCCAGCAGCTTAACGGGGCGCTACAATGAGCAGTTCTTC CASSLTGRYNEQFF
TRBJ1-2 NA TRBV5-4 NA TGTGCCAGCAGCACCGCCGCCAGTGAACTCTATGGCTACACCTTC CASSTAASELYGYTF
TRBJ1-1 NA TRBV5-4 few TGTGCCAGCAGCTTGGACACGAACACTGAAGCTTTCTTT CASSLDTNTEAFF
TRBJ2-3 TRBD2 TRBV15 NA TGTGCCACCAGCAGAGGTGAACTAGCGGGAGACCTCACAGATACGCAGTATTTT CATSRGELAGDLTDTQYF
TRBJ2-7 TRBD1 TRBV19 NA TGTGCCAGTAGTATCCGGACAGGGCTCTACGAGCAGTACTTC CASSIRTGLYEQYF
TRBJ2-1 TRBD2 TRBV27 NA TGTGCCAGCAGCAGGGGGACTAGCGGGAGGGCCTCCTACAATGAGCAGTTCTTC CASSRGTSGRASYNEQFF
TRBJ1-1 NA TRBV15 NA TGTGCCACCAGCAGAGTCCCCTCAATGAACACTGAAGCTTTCTTT CATSRVPSMNTEAFF
TRBJ2-7 TRBD1 TRBV19 once TGTGCCAGTAGTATGGGCAGGGGGCAGGGCGAGCAGTACTTC CASSMGRGQGEQYF
TRBJ2-1 TRBD2 TRBV9 NA TGTGCCAGCAGCGTAGATGGCGGGAGGGTTGGCAATGAGCAGTTCTTC CASSVDGGRVGNEQFF
TRBJ2-7 TRBD2 TRBV5-1 NA TGCGCCAGCAGCTCAGCGGGAGGTACTTACGAGCAGTACTTC CASSSAGGTYEQYF
TRBJ2-2 TRBD1 TRBV19 NA TGTGCCAGTAACAAGGGACAGGGGGCGAACACCGGGGAGCTGTTTTTT CASNKGQGANTGELFF
TRBJ2-1 TRBD2 TRBV11-2 NA TGTGCCAGCAGGGCCAGGGATGGCGGGAGCGGTGTTCGGAATGAGCAGTTCTTC CASRARDGGSGVRNEQFF